This T cell receptor beta chain was sequenced during a study of blood T cell repertoires in COVID-19. Across the whole study: What the recovered Cohort 3 donors had was two negative PCRs, clearance, or symptom resolution. T cells, B-cell-depleted T cells, or PBMCs supplied cDNA or gDNA.

This clone has a single count. The cohort comprised adults aged 18 to 89 years residing in some 24 US areas. In assigning cohorts, the study relied on participant-reported clinical history. Sequencing used immunoSEQ multiplex PCR; TCRdb keeps in-frame clones, though not all of them. The sample shows 300,000 to 450,000 clones, around 87% of them seen only once. This clonotype was sampled from a man in his forties in a cohort exposed to, infected with or recovered from COVID-19 (not recorded which). The sequencing input was PBMCs or T cells enriched from blood (not recorded which).

The CDR3 nucleotides read TGTGCCAGTAGTTCTACTCCCTTCTCTGGAAACACCATATATTTT. The encoded protein is CASSSTPFSGNTIYF. This sequence joins TRBV19 and TRBJ1-3; D uncertain. Looked up from germline, CDR1 is LNHDA and CDR2 is SQIVND (reference sequence). With 5 bases removed from V and 0 bases from J, the gap between germline ends came to 11 bases. The CDR3 has 15 residues.